This TCR beta chain was sequenced in a study of T cells in Graves' hyperthyroidism and ophthalmopathy. Germline V gene data show CDR1 as MNHNS and CDR2 as SASEGT. CDR3 length equals 15 residues. Trimming took off 6 bases at V and 4 bases at J, with 18 bases between the two ends. This clonotype was counted many times. The CDR3 regions of TCR beta were amplified from RNA transcripts. In the first-round RT-PCR of the TCR CDR3, the HTBI primer set was used. Via MiXCR, TCRdb re-called the multiplex PCR reads, giving one row per CDR3 protein. The sample consists of around 600,000 distinct CDR3 sequences, approximately 15% of them appearing once.

The chain combines TRBV6-1 with TRBJ1-1, with D perhaps TRBD1 (5 bases). The sample comprised blood. The TCR was taken from a young woman with Graves' ophthalmopathy. The CDR3 region is CASRRHIDSTTEAFF. Written as DNA, the CDR3 is TGTGCCAGCAGAAGACATATCGACAGTACCACTGAAGCTTTCTTT.